The sequence of this T cell receptor beta chain was determined in a study of beta chain features in type 1 diabetes. V was clipped by 5 bases and J by 3 bases; unmatched bases: 12. This CDR3 is built from 18 residues. CDR1 is SGHTA and CDR2 is FQGNSA in the germline V gene. Overall study findings and caveats: HLA influence on TCRB rearrangement stayed unresolved here. People with Type 1 diabetes carried modestly yet significantly shorter TCRB CDR3s in all four CD4+ subsets.

This clone was recorded a few times. The antigen remains undetermined. Every bit of the isolated RNA underwent reverse transcription, so sequencing read expressed TCRB transcripts. Clones were sequenced by immunoSEQ multiplex PCR, and TCRdb holds only the in-frame ones, with some missing. The sample consists of about 340,000 clones, roughly 8% of them appearing once. The source of this sequence is a woman between 18 and 29 years old in good health. The genes are TRBV7-2 and TRBJ2-1, with TRBD2 matching 11 bases. The source material was central memory CD4+ T cells from blood. The chain's CDR3 is CASSVVPLAGGLYNEQFF. As DNA, the CDR3 is TGTGCCAGCAGCGTAGTCCCTCTAGCGGGAGGCCTCTACAATGAGCAGTTCTTC.